This T cell receptor (beta chain) was documented in a study of radiation and T cells in renal cell carcinoma. The germline CDR1 and CDR2 sequences are MNHEY and SVGAGI. CDR3 length equals 14 residues. V lost 6 bases and J lost 6, with 15 bases in between. Time point indicated: blood 4 weeks post-SBRT, at nephrectomy. The treatment denotes: 15 Gy SBRT to primary tumor, nephrectomy 4 weeks later. Nephrectomy followed 15 Gy stereotactic body radiation by 4 weeks. Blood was sampled at baseline, 2 weeks and 4 weeks after SBRT. This renal cell carcinoma was of the clear cell type. Produced via immunoSEQ multiplex PCR; TCRdb's table is partial and in-frame only. The sample lists 150,000 to 200,000 clones, 88% occurring once.

V is TRBV6-5 and J is TRBJ1-5; tentative D call: TRBD1 (6 bases). This sequence originates from a woman in her forties or fifties with renal cell carcinoma. This specimen was blood, taken from a patient whose treatment included radiotherapy and nephrectomy. The CDR3 region is CASRETQGTQPQHF. CDR3 coding DNA: TGTGCCAGCAGGGAGACACAGGGCACTCAGCCCCAGCATTTT.